This entry describes one T cell receptor (beta chain). Its specificity is not known. This specimen comes from a study of T cell repertoires in cytomegalovirus infection. At the level of the study: The authors relied on CMV epitopes, both recently identified HLA-C-restricted and well-studied HLA-B-restricted. In public TCR beta signatures, there were indications of both CMV infection and matching HLA type.

Via MiXCR, TCRdb re-called the reads, giving one row per CDR3 protein. The sample holds some 800,000 distinct CDR3 sequences, 32% seen once. The CDR3 runs 16 residues. Germline assignment: CDR1 ENHRY and CDR2 SYGVKD. With V trimmed by 0 bases and J by 7 bases, 5 bases remained unmatched. General study findings and limits: Across the ex vivo response, the dominant clonotypes were HLA-C-restricted CMV-specific TCR beta clonotypes. Of the TCR beta families, the public ones yielded a cumulative frequency that identified carriers of CMV plus the relevant HLA.

Source: cultured CD8+ T cells from PBMCs, taken from culture after CMV antigen stimulation. The chain joins TRBV10-3 to TRBJ1-6; 8 nucleotides agree with TRBD1. This clonotype was sampled from a human donor in good health (CMV status not recorded). Some clones in this sample may be carry-over from other donors' samples. Here the CDR3 reads CAISESGRQGNSPLHF. The CDR3, as DNA: TGTGCCATCAGTGAGTCGGGGAGACAGGGGAATTCACCCCTCCACTTT.